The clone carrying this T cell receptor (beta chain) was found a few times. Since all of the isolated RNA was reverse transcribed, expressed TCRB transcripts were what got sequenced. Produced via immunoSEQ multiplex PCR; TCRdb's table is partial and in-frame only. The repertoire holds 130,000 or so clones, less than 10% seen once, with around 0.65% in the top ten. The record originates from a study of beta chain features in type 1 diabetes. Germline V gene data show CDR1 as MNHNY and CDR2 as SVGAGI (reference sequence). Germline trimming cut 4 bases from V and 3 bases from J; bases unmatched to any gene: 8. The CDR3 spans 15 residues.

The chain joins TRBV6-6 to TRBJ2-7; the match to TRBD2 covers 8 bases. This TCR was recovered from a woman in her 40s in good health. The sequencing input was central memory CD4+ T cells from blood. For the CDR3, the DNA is TGTGCCAGCAGTTCGCCGGGACTAGTAAACTACGAGCAGTACTTC. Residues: CASSSPGLVNYEQYF.